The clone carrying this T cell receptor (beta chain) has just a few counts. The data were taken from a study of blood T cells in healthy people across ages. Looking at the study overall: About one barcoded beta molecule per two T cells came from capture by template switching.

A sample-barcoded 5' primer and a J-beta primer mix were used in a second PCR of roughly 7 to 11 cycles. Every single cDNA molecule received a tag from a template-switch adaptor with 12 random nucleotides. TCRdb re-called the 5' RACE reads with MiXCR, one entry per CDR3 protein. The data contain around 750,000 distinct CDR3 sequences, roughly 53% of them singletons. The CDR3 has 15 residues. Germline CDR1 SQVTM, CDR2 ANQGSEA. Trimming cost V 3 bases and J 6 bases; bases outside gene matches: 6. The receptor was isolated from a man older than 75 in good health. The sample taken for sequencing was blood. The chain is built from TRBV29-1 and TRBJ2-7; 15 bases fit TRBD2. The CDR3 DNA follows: TGCAGCGTTGACGGGACTAGCGGGAGGCAAGGCGAGCAGTACTTC. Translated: CSVDGTSGRQGEQYF.